What follows describes a single T cell receptor (beta chain). Its specificity is unknown. The sample originates from a study of beta chain features in type 1 diabetes. The single heparinised draw taken from each donor contained 90 to 150 mL of blood on average. Sorting with CD45RO/CCR7/CD25/CD127/CD95/CD27 yielded naive, central memory, regulatory and stem-like memory CD4+ cells. Each population that was sorted was more than 95% pure. Of the isolated RNA, all was reverse transcribed, and so the sequenced material was expressed TCRB transcripts. Generated by immunoSEQ multiplex PCR, the TCRdb table keeps only in-frame clones and is missing some. The repertoire holds 300,000 to 350,000 clones, with around 13% as singletons. The length of the CDR3 is 14 residues. Per the germline V gene, CDR1 is SGHAT and CDR2 is FQNNGV. V shed 7 bases and J shed 0 bases, with 9 bases lying between them. Study-wide findings and caveats: Insertions were fewer and deletions more numerous at VDJ junctions in type 1 diabetes patients.

This chain connects TRBV11-2 to TRBJ2-2, with D hard to call. Sequenced material: central memory CD4+ T cells from blood. This clonotype was obtained from a man under 40 in good health. The chain's CDR3 is CASNTGPNTGELFF. As DNA, the CDR3 is TGTGCCAGCAACACCGGGCCGAACACCGGGGAGCTGTTTTTT.